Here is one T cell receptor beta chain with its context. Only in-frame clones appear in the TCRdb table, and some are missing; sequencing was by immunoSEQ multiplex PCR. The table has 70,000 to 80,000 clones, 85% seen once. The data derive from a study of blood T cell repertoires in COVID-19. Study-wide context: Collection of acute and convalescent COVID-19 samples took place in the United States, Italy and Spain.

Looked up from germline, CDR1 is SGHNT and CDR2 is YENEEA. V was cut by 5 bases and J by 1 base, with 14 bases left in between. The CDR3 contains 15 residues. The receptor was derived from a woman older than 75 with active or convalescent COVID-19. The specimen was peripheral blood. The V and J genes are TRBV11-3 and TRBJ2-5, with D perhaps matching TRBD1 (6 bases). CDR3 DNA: TGTGCCAGCAGCCAAGGGGACACCCCCCAAGAGACCCAGTACTTC. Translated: CASSQGDTPQETQYF. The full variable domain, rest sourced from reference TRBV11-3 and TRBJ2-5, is EAGVVQSPRYKIIEKKQPVAFWCNPISGHNTLYWYLQNLGQGPELLIRYENEEAVDDSQLPKDRFSAERLKGVDSTLKIQPAELGDSAVYLCASSQGDTPQETQYFGPGTRLLVL.